These T cell receptor beta chains were read from a single sample in a study of response to subunit inactivated influenza vaccine. One entry per CDR3 protein results from TCRdb running MiXCR on the RT-PCR reads. The table shows roughly 710,000 distinct CDR3 sequences, with around 15% occurring only once. Sequenced material: PBMCs from blood, taken roughly 2 weeks before vaccination. These TCRs come from a man aged 50-60 years who received an inactivated influenza vaccine. Each CDR3 is given with its conserved first and last residue. D genes are given only for firm matches. Clone size is not always given. Where it is, it says once, few, many or a class for expanded clones.

TRBJ1-3 . TRBV12-3/TRBV12-4 many CASSLQGNTIYF TGTGCCAGCAGTTTGCAGGGAAACACCATATATTTT
TRBJ2-7 TRBD2 TRBV7-6 . CASSLGTSISYEQYF TGTGCCAGCAGCTTAGGGACTAGCATATCCTACGAGCAGTACTTC
TRBJ1-5 . TRBV18 . CASRLEGGQPQHF TGTGCCAGCCGCCTGGAGGGGGGTCAGCCCCAGCATTTT
TRBJ2-1 . TRBV6-2/TRBV6-3 . CAGAKGLPSYNEQFF TGTGCCGGAGCTAAGGGACTCCCCTCCTACAATGAGCAGTTCTTC
TRBJ1-2 . TRBV4-3 few CASSQQDTYYGYTF TGCGCCAGCAGCCAACAGGACACCTACTATGGCTACACCTTC
TRBJ2-7 . TRBV20-1 few CSATNPDKFYEQYF TGCAGTGCTACAAACCCAGACAAATTCTACGAGCAGTACTTC
TRBJ2-7 . TRBV3-1 few CASSQDRRGSSYEQYF TGTGCCAGCAGCCAAGATAGACGGGGGAGTTCCTACGAGCAGTACTTC
TRBJ2-1 . TRBV4-1 few CASSQEERGSSYNEQFF TGCGCCAGCAGCCAAGAAGAACGGGGGAGCTCCTACAATGAGCAGTTCTTC
TRBJ1-2 TRBD1 TRBV29-1 many CSCSSGGDGGYGYTF TGCAGCTGTTCATCAGGGGGGGACGGAGGCTATGGCTACACCTTC
TRBJ1-1 . TRBV18 many CASSPRRDTEAFF TGTGCCAGCTCACCCCGACGGGACACTGAAGCTTTCTTT
TRBJ2-5 . TRBV30 few CAWSGTARETQYF TGTGCCTGGAGTGGAACAGCGAGAGAGACCCAGTACTTC
TRBJ1-4 TRBD1 TRBV4-2 . CASSQEGGQGEKLFF TGTGCCAGCAGCCAAGAGGGCGGACAGGGGGAAAAACTGTTTTTT
TRBJ2-2 . TRBV20-1 . CSAPPAGANGELFF TGCAGTGCTCCCCCCGCCGGGGCGAACGGGGAGCTGTTTTTT
TRBJ2-1 TRBD2 TRBV11-2 many CASSSGGAWRSYNEQFF TGTGCCAGCTCTAGCGGGGGCGCCTGGAGGTCCTACAATGAGCAGTTCTTC
TRBJ1-3 TRBD1 TRBV5-1 many CASSPWDSSGNTIYF TGCGCCAGCAGCCCGTGGGACAGCTCTGGAAACACCATATATTTT
TRBJ2-3 TRBD1 TRBV7-6 . CASAGTATDTQYF TGTGCCAGCGCTGGGACAGCCACAGATACGCAGTATTTT
TRBJ1-2 TRBD1 TRBV25-1 many CASRWTGGLYTF TGTGCCAGCCGATGGACAGGGGGCCTCTACACCTTC
TRBJ2-7 . TRBV7-9 many CASSLTAIYEQYF TGTGCCAGCAGCTTAACGGCCATCTACGAGCAGTACTTC
TRBJ2-3 TRBD1 TRBV10-1 many CASSETGQGSTDTQYF TGCGCCAGCAGTGAGACCGGACAGGGCAGCACAGATACGCAGTATTTT
TRBJ2-7 . TRBV30 few CAWSGGGEQYF TGTGCCTGGAGTGGGGGTGGCGAGCAGTACTTC
TRBJ2-1 . TRBV6-1 . CASSLLRTGRDEQFF TGTGCCAGCAGTCTCCTACGGACAGGGAGGGATGAGCAGTTCTTC
TRBJ2-3 . TRBV2 . CASSTLGTRPDTQYF TGTGCCAGCAGTACGCTCGGGACCAGGCCAGATACGCAGTATTTT
TRBJ2-1 . TRBV6-1 . CASRKTGTLSYNEQFF TGTGCCAGCAGAAAGACCGGGACGCTCTCCTACAATGAGCAGTTCTTC
TRBJ2-3 TRBD1 TRBV30 . CAWNPRDRAPDTQYF TGTGCCTGGAACCCCCGGGACAGGGCTCCAGATACGCAGTATTTT
TRBJ2-7 . TRBV20-1 few CSAHDVTSSSYEQYF TGCAGTGCTCATGACGTGACATCGAGCTCCTACGAGCAGTACTTC
TRBJ1-5 . TRBV20-1 . CSASAQNQPQHF TGCAGTGCTAGTGCCCAGAATCAGCCCCAGCATTTT
TRBJ2-3 . TRBV18 many CASSPQSAGDTQYF TGTGCCAGCTCACCCCAATCCGCGGGAGATACGCAGTATTTT
TRBJ1-2 . TRBV6-5 . CASTDRTYGYTF TGTGCCAGCACCGACAGAACCTATGGCTACACCTTC
TRBJ2-1 TRBD2 TRBV6-5 . CASRRGDNEQFF TGTGCCAGCAGGCGGGGGGACAATGAGCAGTTCTTC
TRBJ2-3 . TRBV5-1 . CASSSRKGGRDTQYF TGCGCCAGCAGCTCGAGAAAGGGGGGGCGAGATACGCAGTATTTT
TRBJ1-1 . TRBV12-3/TRBV12-4 . CASSRPTYTEAFF TGTGCCAGCAGCCGTCCTACGTACACTGAAGCTTTCTTT
TRBJ1-5 TRBD1 TRBV6-1 . CASSPDRGAQQPQHF TGTGCCAGCAGCCCAGACAGGGGAGCTCAGCAGCCCCAGCATTTT
TRBJ2-7 TRBD2 TRBV7-9 few CASSLPAGEQYF TGTGCCAGCAGCTTGCCAGCGGGGGAGCAGTACTTC
TRBJ2-5 . TRBV2 once CASRPTPYQETQYF TGTGCCAGCAGGCCTACACCTTACCAAGAGACCCAGTACTTC
TRBJ2-7 TRBD2 TRBV11-2 . CASSLGRGGTSHYEQYF TGTGCCAGCAGCTTAGGGAGGGGGGGGACTAGTCACTACGAGCAGTACTTC
TRBJ2-3 TRBD2 TRBV28 few CASSTDLAGGGTQYF TGTGCCAGCAGTACAGACTTAGCGGGAGGAGGTACGCAGTATTTT
TRBJ1-5 . TRBV20-1 . CSGLVGDQPQHF TGCAGTGGTTTGGTAGGGGATCAGCCCCAGCATTTT
TRBJ2-2 TRBD1 TRBV20-1 . CSALSGQGAGGELFF TGCAGTGCCCTATCCGGACAGGGGGCAGGCGGGGAGCTGTTTTTT
TRBJ2-1 . TRBV20-1 . CSATRYNEQFF TGCAGTGCTACCAGGTACAATGAGCAGTTCTTC
TRBJ2-7 . TRBV12-3/TRBV12-4 many CASSLASGYEQYF TGTGCCAGCAGTTTAGCCTCAGGGTACGAGCAGTACTTC
TRBJ1-1 . TRBV18 many CASSPTGRGGTEAFF TGTGCCAGCTCACCAACTGGTAGGGGTGGCACTGAAGCTTTCTTT
TRBJ1-5 TRBD1 TRBV29-1 few CSVGQGRNQPQHF TGCAGCGTTGGACAGGGTCGCAATCAGCCCCAGCATTTT
TRBJ1-2 . TRBV10-3 few CAISESGRYTF TGTGCCATCAGTGAGTCTGGCCGCTACACCTTC
TRBJ2-1 TRBD2 TRBV20-1 . CSARPSGRTLNEQFF TGCAGTGCTCGACCTAGCGGGAGGACTCTAAATGAGCAGTTCTTC
TRBJ2-7 . TRBV4-1 few CASSPSLVGEQYF TGCGCCAGCAGTCCCAGTCTCGTGGGGGAGCAGTACTTC
TRBJ1-1 TRBD1 TRBV12-3/TRBV12-4 few CASRPPGTANTEAFF TGTGCCAGCAGGCCTCCCGGGACAGCGAACACTGAAGCTTTCTTT
TRBJ1-3 . TRBV6-5 few CASSYSLRSVSGNTIYF TGTGCCAGCAGTTACTCCTTACGGAGCGTCTCTGGAAACACCATATATTTT
TRBJ1-1 . TRBV14 . CASSQDQGGLFMNTEAFF TGTGCCAGCAGCCAAGATCAAGGCGGTCTCTTCATGAACACTGAAGCTTTCTTT
TRBJ2-7 . TRBV20-1 few CSAVRGLGAYEQYF TGCAGTGCGGTACGGGGGCTGGGGGCCTACGAGCAGTACTTC
TRBJ1-5 . TRBV4-3 few CASAQWASNQPQHF TGCGCCAGCGCCCAGTGGGCCTCCAATCAGCCCCAGCATTTT
TRBJ2-7 TRBD2 TRBV20-1 . CSASQTSGNSEQYF TGCAGTGCTAGCCAGACTAGCGGGAATAGCGAGCAGTACTTC
TRBJ2-1 TRBD2 TRBV5-6 few CASSPRTSGERYNEQFF TGTGCCAGCAGCCCCCGGACTAGCGGGGAACGGTACAATGAGCAGTTCTTC
TRBJ2-5 . TRBV9 few CASSVGVVEGQETQYF TGTGCCAGCAGCGTAGGGGTAGTAGAGGGCCAAGAGACCCAGTACTTC